Each of the 20 T cell receptor beta chains below was sequenced from the same sample in a study of Ad26.COV2.S vaccination and SARS-CoV-2 variants. Profiled with immunoSEQ multiplex PCR; TCRdb holds only in-frame clones, not every one. Here the sample spans hundreds of thousands of clones, about 91% being singletons. Noted treatment: about 20 received Ad26.COV2.S at low or high dose, single or two shots; 5 received placebo; per-sample allocation not given. Collection of samples fell on day 63 after the first vaccine or placebo injection. The sample here was peripheral blood, taken in a trial of Ad26.COV2.S vaccine versus placebo. The receptors were gathered from a person aged 18-60 years who received the Ad26.COV2.S COVID-19 vaccine or a placebo.

The chain uses TRBV9 and TRBJ1-1; TRBD1 agrees at 8 bases. The CDR3 consists of 12 residues. V was clipped by 4 bases and J by 11 bases; unmatched bases: 7. CDR1 and CDR2 from the germline V gene are SGDLS and YYNGEE. The CDR3 loop is CASSPWTGTAFF. The CDR3 DNA reads as TGTGCCAGCAGCCCCTGGACAGGGACGGCTTTCTTT.

The rearrangement links TRBV7-2 to TRBJ1-3; 10 bases are shared with TRBD1. The CDR3 runs 16 residues. V was clipped by 7 bases and J by 4 bases; unmatched bases: 10. Germline assignment: CDR1 SGHTA and CDR2 FQGNSA. CDR3 protein: CASKGLGTGDGNTIYF. The CDR3 bases are TGTGCCAGCAAGGGACTGGGGACAGGGGACGGAAACACCATATATTTT.

The rearrangement links TRBV7-2 to TRBJ2-4, with unresolved D. CDR1 is SGHTA and CDR2 is FQGNSA in the germline V gene. V gave up 5 bases and J gave up 1 base, with 21 bases separating them. This CDR3 contains 18 residues. The CDR3 region has the DNA TGTGCCAGCAGCCTACCAGATCCTGCGGCGTCGGCCAAAAACATTCAGTACTTC. This codes for CASSLPDPAASAKNIQYF.

The CDR3 region is CASSVEGGRDGTDTQYF. The CDR3 coding sequence is TGTGCCAGCAGCGTAGAGGGGGGGCGCGATGGAACAGATACGCAGTATTTT. The gene calls are TRBV9 and TRBJ2-3; possible D gene TRBD2, 7 bases. From germline, CDR1 is SGDLS and CDR2 YYNGEE. The ends were cut back, 0 bases at V and 3 bases at J, with 17 bases in the middle. The CDR3 is made up of 17 amino acids.

This chain joins TRBV3-1 (or the pseudogene TRBV3-2) and TRBJ2-6; 7 bases agree with TRBD2. Looked up from germline, CDR1 is LGHDT and CDR2 is YNNKEL (reference sequence). J gave up 1 base and V 11 bases, and 2 bases lay outside the gene matches. The CDR3 is 13 residues long. The CDR3 DNA follows: TGTGCCTCGGGGGGTTCTGGGGCCAACGTCCTGACTTTC. It is translated as CASGGSGANVLTF.

The chain employs TRBV19 and TRBJ2-1; 9 bases agree with TRBD1. The germline V gene has CDR1 LNHDA and CDR2 SQIVND (reference sequence). V dropped 3 bases and J dropped 9; count of bases not matched to a gene: 9. This CDR3 region has 15 residues. CDR3 protein: CASSIPTGGRGEQFF. In nucleotides, the CDR3 is TGTGCCAGTAGTATCCCGACAGGGGGAAGAGGTGAGCAGTTCTTC. The entire variable domain, with the rest obtained from reference TRBV19 and TRBJ2-1, is as follows: DGGITQSPKYLFRKEGQNVTLSCEQNLNHDAMYWYRQDPGQGLRLIYYSQIVNDFQKGDIAEGYSVSREKKESFPLTVTSAQKNPTAFYLCASSIPTGGRGEQFFGPGTRLTVL.

The chain employs TRBV6-2 or TRBV6-3 and TRBJ2-3; D not certain. Trimming removed 4 bases at V and 0 bases at J, with 8 bases between. The CDR3 is made up of 14 amino acids. Germline CDR1 is MNHEY and CDR2 is SVGEGT. The CDR3 DNA reads TGTGCCAGCAGTTTGACGGTTAGCACAGATACGCAGTATTTT. Translating it yields CASSLTVSTDTQYF.

The genes are TRBV9 and TRBJ2-7, with 8 bases lining up with TRBD2. After removal of 2 bases from V and 0 bases from J, the junction contained 7 bases not matched to a gene. This CDR3 has 16 residues. Germline CDR1 SGDLS, CDR2 YYNGEE. CDR3 region: CASSVSGGTYSYEQYF. CDR3 DNA: TGTGCCAGCAGCGTGAGCGGGGGAACGTACTCCTACGAGCAGTACTTC.

The chain combines TRBV27 with TRBJ2-7; 10 bases line up with TRBD1. Germline trimming cut 3 bases from V and 6 bases from J; bases unmatched to any gene: 5. Germline loops: CDR1 MNHEY, CDR2 SMNVEV (reference sequence). This CDR3 is 14 amino acids long. CDR3 residues: CASSLGTGALEQYF. The CDR3 coding sequence is TGTGCCAGCAGTTTGGGGACAGGGGCTCTCGAGCAGTACTTC.

The chain joins TRBV5-1 to TRBJ2-2, with D perhaps TRBD1 or TRBD2 (5 bases each). Deletions cut 4 bases from V and 9 bases from J, with 16 bases between. This CDR3 has 14 residues. Germline V gives CDR1 SGHRS, CDR2 YFSETQ. This CDR3 reads CASSRDAVGRELFF. Here the CDR3 DNA reads TGCGCCAGCAGCCGGGACGCGGTCGGCCGGGAGCTGTTTTTT.

The V call is TRBV15, the J call TRBJ1-5; D unresolved. V lost 9 bases to trimming and J lost 0 bases, with 27 bases between them. This CDR3 comprises 19 residues. The V gene's germline CDR1 is LNHNV and CDR2 YYDKDF (reference sequence). CDR3 sequence: CATMNSRDPLPYSNQPQHF. The CDR3 DNA is TGTGCCACTATGAACTCCCGGGATCCTCTTCCTTATAGCAATCAGCCCCAGCATTTT.

The chain couples TRBV5-1 to TRBJ2-5; D perhaps matches TRBD2 (6 bases). V shed 4 bases and J shed 1 base, with 20 bases lying between them. This CDR3 comprises 17 residues. In germline, CDR1 is SGHRS, CDR2 YFSETQ. The chain's CDR3 is CASSLLGLPRGQETQYF. CDR3 nucleotide sequence: TGCGCCAGCAGCCTCCTGGGACTGCCGCGGGGCCAAGAGACCCAGTACTTC. Supplemented by reference TRBV5-1 and TRBJ2-5, the full variable domain reads KAGVTQTPRYLIKTRGQQVTLSCSPISGHRSVSWYQQTPGQGLQFLFEYFSETQRNKGNFPGRFSGRQFSNSRSEMNVSTLELGDSALYLCASSLLGLPRGQETQYFGPGTRLLVL.

The V and J genes are TRBV11-2 and TRBJ1-5, with D uncertain. Germline lookup yields CDR1 SGHAT and CDR2 FQNNGV. The CDR3 length is 13 residues. V shed 5 bases and J shed 0 bases, with 5 bases lying between them. In DNA form, the CDR3 reads TGTGCCAGCAGCACTTATAGCAATCAGCCCCAGCATTTT. It codes for CASSTYSNQPQHF. Full variable domain (rest looked up from reference TRBV11-2 and TRBJ1-5): EAGVAQSPRYKIIEKRQSVAFWCNPISGHATLYWYQQILGQGPKLLIQFQNNGVVDDSQLPKDRFSAERLKGVDSTLKIQPAKLEDSAVYLCASSTYSNQPQHFGDGTRLSIL.

This clone was picked up one time. One junction end disagrees with the germline gene, perhaps due to a read error. Different DNA sequences within this sample yield the same CDR3. The chain couples TRBV7-2 to TRBJ1-2, with D possibly TRBD1 on 5 matching bases. In germline, CDR1 is SGHTA, CDR2 FQGNSA. CDR3 length: 13 residues. For the CDR3, the DNA is TGTGCCAGTAGCTCAGTGACAGCCTATGGCTACACCTTC. The encoded protein is CASSSVTAYGYTF.

The chain recombines TRBV4-2 with TRBJ1-3; TRBD1 aligns across 7 bases. V was pared by 4 bases and J by 2 bases, with 2 bases of the junction left unmatched. CDR1 is LGHNA and CDR2 is YNFKEQ in the germline V gene. CDR3 length equals 14 residues. This chain's CDR3 is CASSRDRAGNTIYF. CDR3 sequence (DNA): TGTGCCAGCAGCCGCGACAGGGCTGGAAACACCATATATTTT.

The gene calls are TRBV6-1 and TRBJ2-3; D not certain. The CDR3 sequence is 13 residues long. Germline CDR1 MNHNS, CDR2 SASEGT. V dropped 2 bases and J dropped 7 bases, with 10 bases sitting between them. CDR3 in amino acids: CASSEHLHYTQYF. The CDR3 DNA follows: TGTGCCAGCAGTGAACATCTACACTATACGCAGTATTTT.

The V gene is TRBV7-9, the J gene TRBJ1-1, with D uncertain. V dropped 1 base and J dropped 0 bases, with 9 bases sitting between them. This CDR3 contains 15 residues. Germline-derived CDR1 and CDR2 are SEHNR and FQNEAQ (reference sequence). DNA of the CDR3: TGTGCCAGCAGCTTAGGATTATCCATGAACACTGAAGCTTTCTTT. Translation: CASSLGLSMNTEAFF.

The V call is TRBV29-1, the J call TRBJ1-1; 7 nucleotides agree with TRBD1. The CDR3 covers 14 residues. With V trimmed by 4 bases and J by 4 bases, 9 bases remained unmatched. Germline-derived CDR1 and CDR2 are SQVTM and ANQGSEA. The CDR3 sequence is CSVVGQIDTTEAFF. CDR3 sequence (DNA): TGCAGCGTTGTGGGACAGATTGATACCACTGAAGCTTTCTTT.

This chain links TRBV27 with TRBJ2-2; 8 bases map to TRBD2. CDR3 length: 15 residues. CDR1 MNHEY and CDR2 SMNVEV come from the germline V gene (reference sequence). Trimming removed 2 bases from V and 5 bases from J; junction bases left unmatched: 4. As DNA, the CDR3 is TGTGCCAGCAGTTTAGTAGCGGGGCGAACCGGGGAGCTGTTTTTT. As protein: CASSLVAGRTGELFF.

This chain connects TRBV4-3 to TRBJ2-3, with a tentative D call TRBD2 (6 bases). Germline-derived CDR1 and CDR2 are LGHNA and YSLEER. This CDR3 has 17 amino acids. V was clipped by 4 bases and J by 3 bases, with 20 bases between them. As DNA, the CDR3 is TGCGCCAGCAGCCGTCCCCCGAGCGGAGGAGGGACAGATACGCAGTATTTT. Translating it yields CASSRPPSGGGTDTQYF.